This T cell receptor beta chain emerged from a study of blood T cell repertoires in COVID-19. The germline gives CDR1 LNHDA, CDR2 SQIVND (reference sequence). V was cut by 2 bases and J by 7 bases, with 12 bases left in between. The CDR3 runs to 15 residues. TCRdb keeps only in-frame clones here, not all; method: immunoSEQ multiplex PCR. The sample lists 130,000 or so clones, 75% to 85% seen once, with about 12% in the top ten. The receptor was derived from a human donor in a cohort sampled during active COVID-19. J is TRBJ1-6 and V is TRBV19; TRBD1 is a possible D gene (6 bases). The sequenced sample was peripheral blood. In nucleotides, the CDR3 is TGTGCCAGTAGTATACGGGGCAGGGGAAATTCACCCCTCCACTTT. Its translation: CASSIRGRGNSPLHF. Together with reference TRBV19 and TRBJ1-6, the CDR3 gives the full variable domain: DGGITQSPKYLFRKEGQNVTLSCEQNLNHDAMYWYRQDPGQGLRLIYYSQIVNDFQKGDIAEGYSVSREKKESFPLTVTSAQKNPTAFYLCASSIRGRGNSPLHFGNGTRLTVT.